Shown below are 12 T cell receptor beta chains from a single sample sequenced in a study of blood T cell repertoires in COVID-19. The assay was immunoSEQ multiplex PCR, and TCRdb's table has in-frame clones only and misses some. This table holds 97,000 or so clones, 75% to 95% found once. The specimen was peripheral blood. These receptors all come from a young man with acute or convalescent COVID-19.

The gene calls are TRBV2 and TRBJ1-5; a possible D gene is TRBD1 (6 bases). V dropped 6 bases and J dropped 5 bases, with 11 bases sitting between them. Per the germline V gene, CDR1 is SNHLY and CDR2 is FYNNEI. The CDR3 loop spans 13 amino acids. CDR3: CASSPHRDQPQHF. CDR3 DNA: TGTGCCAGCAGCCCGCACAGGGATCAGCCCCAGCATTTT. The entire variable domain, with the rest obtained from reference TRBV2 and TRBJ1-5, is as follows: EPEVTQTPSHQVTQMGQEVILRCVPISNHLYFYWYRQILGQKVEFLVSFYNNEISEKSEIFDDQFSVERPDGSNFTLKIRSTKLEDSAMYFCASSPHRDQPQHFGDGTRLSIL.

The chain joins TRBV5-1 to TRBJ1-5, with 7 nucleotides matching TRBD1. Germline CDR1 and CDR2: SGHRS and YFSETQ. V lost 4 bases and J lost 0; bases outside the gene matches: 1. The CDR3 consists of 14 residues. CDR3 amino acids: CASSQGVSNQPQHF. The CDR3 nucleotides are TGCGCCAGCAGCCAGGGGGTTAGCAATCAGCCCCAGCATTTT.

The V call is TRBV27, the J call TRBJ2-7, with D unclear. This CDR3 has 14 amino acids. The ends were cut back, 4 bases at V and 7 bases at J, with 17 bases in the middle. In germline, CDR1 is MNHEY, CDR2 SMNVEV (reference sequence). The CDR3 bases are TGTGCCAGCAGTTCCTCTGGCAGTCGTTTGGAGCAGTACTTC. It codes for CASSSSGSRLEQYF.

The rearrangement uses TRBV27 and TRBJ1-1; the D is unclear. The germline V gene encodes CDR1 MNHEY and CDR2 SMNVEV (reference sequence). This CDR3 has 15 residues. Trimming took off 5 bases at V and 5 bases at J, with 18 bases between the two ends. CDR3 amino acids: CASSPGSSVVTEAFF. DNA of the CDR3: TGTGCCAGCAGTCCGGGATCTTCTGTAGTGACTGAAGCTTTCTTT.

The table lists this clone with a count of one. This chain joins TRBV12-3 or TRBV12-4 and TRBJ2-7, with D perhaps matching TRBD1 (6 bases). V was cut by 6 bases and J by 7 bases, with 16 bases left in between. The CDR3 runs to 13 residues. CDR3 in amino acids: CASRDSVRVEQYF. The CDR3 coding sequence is TGTGCCAGCAGGGACAGCGTACGTGTAGAGCAGTACTTC.

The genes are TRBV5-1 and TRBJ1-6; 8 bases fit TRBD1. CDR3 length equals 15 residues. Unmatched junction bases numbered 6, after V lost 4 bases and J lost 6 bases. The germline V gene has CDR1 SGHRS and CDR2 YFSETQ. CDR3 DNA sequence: TGCGCCAGCAGCCTGGACAGGGTAATTAATTCACCCCTCCACTTT. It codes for CASSLDRVINSPLHF.

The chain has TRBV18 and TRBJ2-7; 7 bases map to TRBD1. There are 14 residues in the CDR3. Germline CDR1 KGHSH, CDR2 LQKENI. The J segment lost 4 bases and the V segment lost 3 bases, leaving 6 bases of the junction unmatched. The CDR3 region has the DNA TGTGCCAGCTCACCTGGGACAGTCCGGTACGAGCAGTACTTC. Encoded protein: CASSPGTVRYEQYF.

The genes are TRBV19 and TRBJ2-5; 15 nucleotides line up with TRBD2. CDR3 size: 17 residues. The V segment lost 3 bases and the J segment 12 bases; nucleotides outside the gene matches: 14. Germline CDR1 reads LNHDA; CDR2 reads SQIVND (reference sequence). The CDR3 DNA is TGTGCCAGTAGTATCGGGACTAGCGGGAGGACAACCGCACCGGAGTACTTC. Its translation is CASSIGTSGRTTAPEYF.

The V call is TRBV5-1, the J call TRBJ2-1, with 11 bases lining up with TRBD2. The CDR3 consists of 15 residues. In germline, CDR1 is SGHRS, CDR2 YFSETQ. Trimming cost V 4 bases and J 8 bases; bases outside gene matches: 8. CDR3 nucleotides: TGCGCCAGCAGCCAAACTAGCGGGAGTATGGATGAGCAGTTCTTC. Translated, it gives CASSQTSGSMDEQFF.

CDR3 protein: CASSLSPTEYEQYF. In DNA form, the CDR3 reads TGTGCCAGCAGTTTATCACCGACAGAATACGAGCAGTACTTC. The gene calls are TRBV27 and TRBJ2-7; D perhaps matches TRBD1 (5 bases). Trimming removed 0 bases from V and 4 bases from J, with 10 bases in between. CDR1 MNHEY and CDR2 SMNVEV come from the germline V gene (reference sequence). The CDR3 is made up of 14 amino acids.

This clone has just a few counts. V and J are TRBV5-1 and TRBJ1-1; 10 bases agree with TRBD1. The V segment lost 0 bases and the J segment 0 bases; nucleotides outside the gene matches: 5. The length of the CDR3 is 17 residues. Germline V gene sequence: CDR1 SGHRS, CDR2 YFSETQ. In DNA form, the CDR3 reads TGCGCCAGCAGCTTGGTAGGGACAGGGGTCATGAACACTGAAGCTTTCTTT. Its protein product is CASSLVGTGVMNTEAFF.

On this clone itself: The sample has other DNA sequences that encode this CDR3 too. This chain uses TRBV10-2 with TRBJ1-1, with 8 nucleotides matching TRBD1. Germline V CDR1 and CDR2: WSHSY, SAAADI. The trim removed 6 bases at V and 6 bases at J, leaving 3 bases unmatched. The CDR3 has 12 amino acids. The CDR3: CASSDRGPEAFF. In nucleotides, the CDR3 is TGCGCCAGCAGCGACAGGGGACCTGAAGCTTTCTTT.